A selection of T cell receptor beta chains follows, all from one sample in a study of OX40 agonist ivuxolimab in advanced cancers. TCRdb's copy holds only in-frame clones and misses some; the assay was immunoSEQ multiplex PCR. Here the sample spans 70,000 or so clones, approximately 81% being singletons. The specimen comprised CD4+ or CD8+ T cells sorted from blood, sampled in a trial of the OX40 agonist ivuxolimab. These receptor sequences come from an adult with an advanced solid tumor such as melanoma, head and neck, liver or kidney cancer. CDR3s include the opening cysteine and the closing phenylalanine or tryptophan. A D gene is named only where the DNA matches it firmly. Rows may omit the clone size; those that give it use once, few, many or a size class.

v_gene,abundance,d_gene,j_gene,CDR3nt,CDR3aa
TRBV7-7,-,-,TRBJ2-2,TGTGCTAGCAGCCCGAGGACAGAACCCACCGGGGAGCTGTTTTTT,CASSPRTEPTGELFF
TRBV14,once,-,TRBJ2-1,TGTGCCAGCAGCCAAGGGGGAACCTACAATGAGCAGTTCTTC,CASSQGGTYNEQFF
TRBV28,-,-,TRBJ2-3,TGTGCCAGCAGTTTACAGCCAGATACGCAGTATTTT,CASSLQPDTQYF
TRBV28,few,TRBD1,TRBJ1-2,TGTGCCAGCAGTGCCGGGACAGGGAATCGAAGGGGCTACACCTTC,CASSAGTGNRRGYTF
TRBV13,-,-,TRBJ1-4,TGTGCCAGCAGCTTAGGCTCACAGGGTGATGAAAAACTGTTTTTT,CASSLGSQGDEKLFF
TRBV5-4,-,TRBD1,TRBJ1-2,TGTGCCAGCAGCCCTCAGACAGGGACTATGGGGGGCTACACCTTC,CASSPQTGTMGGYTF
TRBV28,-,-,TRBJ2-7,TGTGCCAGCAGTCCAGGACAGAACTACGAGCAGTACTTC,CASSPGQNYEQYF
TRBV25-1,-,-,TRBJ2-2,TGTGCCAGCCGTTTTGGGGGGCTGAACACCGGGGAGCTGTTTTTT,CASRFGGLNTGELFF
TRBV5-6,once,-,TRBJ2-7,TGTGCCAGCAGCTTGGTAGGGGGATTCACCTACGAGCAGTACTTC,CASSLVGGFTYEQYF
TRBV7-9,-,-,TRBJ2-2,TGTGCCAGCAGCTGGGTAGTATACACCGGGGAGCTGTTTTTT,CASSWVVYTGELFF
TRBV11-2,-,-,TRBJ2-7,TGTGCCAGCAGCTTAGGAGACTTCCTGACCGGGCAGTACTTC,CASSLGDFLTGQYF
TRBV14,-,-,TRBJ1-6,TGTGCCAGCAGCCAAGATTCAGCTTCGGGTGAGAATTCACCCCTCCACTTT,CASSQDSASGENSPLHF
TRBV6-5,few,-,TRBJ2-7,TGTGCCAGCAGTGATCCCTTCTCCTACGAGCAGTACTTC,CASSDPFSYEQYF
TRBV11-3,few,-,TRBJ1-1,TGTGCCAGCAGCGGACCTGGGGCGAACACTGAAGCTTTCTTT,CASSGPGANTEAFF
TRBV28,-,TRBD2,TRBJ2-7,TGTGCCAGCGCACCGGGACTAGCAGTTTACGAGCAGTACTTC,CASAPGLAVYEQYF
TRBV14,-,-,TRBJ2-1,TGTGCCAGCAGCCAAGAACTACCCTGGCGTTACCGGGACATCTCCTACAATGAGCAGTTCTTC,CASSQELPWRYRDISYNEQFF
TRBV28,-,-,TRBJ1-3,TGTGCCAGCAGTCTCGGGACACATGGAAACACCATATATTTT,CASSLGTHGNTIYF
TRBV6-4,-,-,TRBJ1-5,TGTGCCAGCTCATTACAGGCGAATCAGCCCCAGCATTTT,CASSLQANQPQHF
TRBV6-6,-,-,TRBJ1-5,TGTGCCAGCAGTTACTCGCGAAATCAGCCCCAGCATTTT,CASSYSRNQPQHF
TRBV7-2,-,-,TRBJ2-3,TGTGCCAGCAGCTTTCGACTGGGGAACACAGATACGCAGTATTTT,CASSFRLGNTDTQYF
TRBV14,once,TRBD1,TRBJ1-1,TGTGCCAGCAGCCAAGTCCAGGGGGACAGGGTCAACGAAGCTTTCTTT,CASSQVQGDRVNEAFF
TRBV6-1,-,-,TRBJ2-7,TGTGCCAGCAGTGTGGGCACTCGAAGCGAGCAGTACTTC,CASSVGTRSEQYF
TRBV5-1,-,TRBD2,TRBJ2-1,TGCGCCAGCAGCTTGGGACTAGCGGGAGGTAAGAATGAGCAGTTCTTC,CASSLGLAGGKNEQFF
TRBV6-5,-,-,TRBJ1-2,TGTGCCAGCGGTCCCCACGGGGGCTATGGCTACACCTTC,CASGPHGGYGYTF
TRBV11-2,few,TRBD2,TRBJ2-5,TGTGCCAGCAGCTTCAGAACCCCGCGGGGATTAGCGGGAGGAGAGACCCAGTACTTC,CASSFRTPRGLAGGETQYF
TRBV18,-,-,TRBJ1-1,TGTGCCAGCTCACCAGGTGGAAGGAGGACTGAAGCTTTCTTT,CASSPGGRRTEAFF
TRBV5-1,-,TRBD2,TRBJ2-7,TGCGCCAGCAGCTTGGTGCTAGCGGGAGGAAGCGAGCAGTACTTC,CASSLVLAGGSEQYF
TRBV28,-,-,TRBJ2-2,TGTGCCAGCAGTTTATTTCGGGAGTGGAACACCGGGGAGCTGTTTTTT,CASSLFREWNTGELFF
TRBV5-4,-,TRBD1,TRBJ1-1,TGTGCCAGCAGCTTGCTCATAGGGGGCAACACTGAAGCTTTCTTT,CASSLLIGGNTEAFF
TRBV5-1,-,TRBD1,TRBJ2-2,TGCGCCAGCAAAACGGGACAGGGGGCTTCCGGGGAGCTGTTTTTT,CASKTGQGASGELFF
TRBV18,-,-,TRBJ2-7,TGTGCCAGCTCACCAGGTAGGGGGGAGTCCTACGAGCAGTACTTC,CASSPGRGESYEQYF
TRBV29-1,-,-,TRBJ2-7,TGCAGCGTTGACGTGGGGGGAGCCTACGAGCAGTACTTC,CSVDVGGAYEQYF